One and the same sample provided the 23 T cell receptor beta chains below, sequenced in a study of spatial heterogeneity in lung cancer. Overall study results and limits: Within tumors, counts of expanded alpha and beta TCRs tracked tumor mutation counts.

TCRdb reanalysed the 5' RACE reads using MiXCR and keeps one entry per CDR3 protein. The sample has roughly 10,000 distinct CDR3 sequences; roughly an eighth are singletons. Noted time point: sample taken at primary tumor resection. No antigen has been identified for these receptors. The sequences come from lung tumor tissue, collected at surgery. These receptors were obtained from a male donor with early-stage non-small cell lung cancer.

The chain employs TRBV27 and TRBJ2-1; 7 nucleotides align to TRBD2. Germline V CDR1 and CDR2: MNHEY, SMNVEV (reference sequence). Trimming cost V 0 bases and J 3 bases; bases outside gene matches: 5. The CDR3 has 16 residues. For the CDR3, the DNA is TGTGCCAGCAGTTTATCATACGGGGGGTTCTACAATGAGCAGTTCTTC. Amino acid sequence: CASSLSYGGFYNEQFF.

This clonotype was found many times. The V gene is TRBV20-1, the J gene TRBJ2-3; 9 bases are shared with TRBD1. The CDR3 consists of 17 residues. V trimming: 1 base; J trimming: 1 base; junction bases outside the gene matches: 9. CDR1 and CDR2 from the germline V gene are DFQATT and SNEGSKA (reference sequence). The CDR3 here is CSARGRDRVSGTDTQYF. The CDR3, as DNA: TGCAGTGCTAGAGGGAGGGACAGGGTTTCCGGCACAGATACGCAGTATTTT.

This clonotype showed up many times. This chain joins TRBV7-6 and TRBJ2-1; tentatively, D is TRBD1 or TRBD2 (5 bases each). Trimming took 2 bases from V and 2 from J, leaving 13 bases between them. Germline loops: CDR1 SGHVS, CDR2 FNYEAQ. This CDR3 contains 16 residues. CDR3 protein: CASSLWTGRTYNEQFF. CDR3 DNA: TGTGCCAGCAGCTTATGGACGGGGCGGACCTACAATGAGCAGTTCTTC. The full variable domain, in which reference TRBV7-6 and TRBJ2-1 provide the parts outside the CDR3, is GAGVSQSPRYKVTKRGQDVALRCDPISGHVSLYWYRQALGQGPEFLTYFNYEAQQDKSGLPNDRFSAERPEGSISTLTIQRTEQRDSAMYRCASSLWTGRTYNEQFFGPGTRLTVL.

This clonotype was found many times. The chain links TRBV18 to TRBJ1-5; D is perhaps TRBD1 (5 bases). V dropped 3 bases and J dropped 2 bases, with 17 bases sitting between them. The CDR3 runs 17 residues. The germline V gene encodes CDR1 KGHSH and CDR2 LQKENI. This CDR3 is CASSPPSGTVGNQPQHF. The CDR3 DNA is TGTGCCAGCTCACCCCCCTCCGGGACCGTGGGCAATCAGCCCCAGCATTTT.

This clonotype was recorded many times. V gene TRBV6-2 or TRBV6-3 combines with J gene TRBJ1-1; weak D call: TRBD1 (5 bases). This CDR3 is built from 14 residues. With 2 bases removed from V and 2 bases from J, the gap between germline ends came to 9 bases. The germline V gene encodes CDR1 MNHEY and CDR2 SVGEGT. The CDR3: CASSYDRPNTEAFF. CDR3 sequence (DNA): TGTGCCAGCAGTTACGACAGACCAAACACTGAAGCTTTCTTT.

By sample share, this clonotype is medium-sized. The J gene is TRBJ2-7, the V gene TRBV11-1, with D possibly matching TRBD1 (5 bases). The CDR3 sequence is 12 residues long. Germline V gene lookup returns CDR1 SGHAT and CDR2 FQDESV (reference sequence). The V end lost 4 bases, the J end lost 4 bases, and 8 bases lay between the germline ends. The CDR3 DNA follows: TGTGCCAGCAGCTCCGACAGATACGAGCAGTACTTC. Protein sequence: CASSSDRYEQYF.

At least ten counts were recorded for this clonotype. This chain joins TRBV20-1 and TRBJ2-3; no definite D call. Germline CDR1 reads DFQATT; CDR2 reads SNEGSKA (reference sequence). The CDR3 loop spans 11 amino acids. V lost 3 bases and J lost 4, with 5 bases in between. The DNA of the CDR3 is TGCAGTGCTAGTATGTCAGATACGCAGTATTTT. Protein product: CSASMSDTQYF.

The chain has TRBV6-2 or TRBV6-3 and TRBJ2-7, with 8 bases identical to TRBD2. Germline V CDR1 and CDR2: MNHEY, SVGEGT. With 4 bases clipped from V and 4 bases from J, the junction kept 9 bases outside the gene matches. This CDR3 is built from 15 residues. CDR3 bases: TGTGCCAGCAGTTCCCCGGGACTAGGAAGGTACGAGCAGTACTTC. It yields the protein CASSSPGLGRYEQYF.

Ten or more counts support this clonotype. The genes are TRBV9 and TRBJ2-3; 8 bases are a match to TRBD1. The germline V gene encodes CDR1 SGDLS and CDR2 YYNGEE. The CDR3 contains 14 residues. The ends lost 4 bases at V and 2 bases at J; junction bases unmatched: 3. The DNA of the CDR3 is TGTGCCAGCAGCCCCAGGGGGCACACAGATACGCAGTATTTT. Translation: CASSPRGHTDTQYF.

J is TRBJ2-4 and V is TRBV14; D is unresolved. This CDR3 is 12 amino acids long. The V end was cut by 4 bases, the J end by 7 bases, with 8 bases between. CDR1 is SGHDN, CDR2 FVKESK, per germline. CDR3 region: CASSPPGNIQYF. CDR3 DNA: TGTGCCAGCAGCCCCCCCGGCAACATTCAGTACTTC. The full variable domain, completed using reference TRBV14 and TRBJ2-4, is EAGVTQFPSHSVIEKGQTVTLRCDPISGHDNLYWYRRVMGKEIKFLLHFVKESKQDESGMPNNRFLAERTGGTYSTLKVQPAELEDSGVYFCASSPPGNIQYFGAGTRLSVL.

This clonotype was seen ten or more times. CDR3 coding DNA: TGTGCCACCAGCAGAGGGGGACTCTTAGTAAACAATGAGCAGTTCTTC. Translated, it gives CATSRGGLLVNNEQFF. The chain is built from TRBV15 and TRBJ2-1; a possible D gene is TRBD2 (6 bases). The V end was cut by 1 base, the J end by 5 bases, with 15 bases between. The CDR3 totals 16 residues. Germline V gives CDR1 LNHNV, CDR2 YYDKDF (reference sequence).

This clonotype was observed at least ten times. This chain connects TRBV6-5 to TRBJ2-1; 10 bases align to TRBD1. The J segment lost 4 bases and the V segment lost 5 bases, leaving 5 bases of the junction unmatched. CDR3 length: 15 amino acids. Germline V CDR1 and CDR2: MNHEY, SVGAGI. In nucleotides, the CDR3 is TGTGCCAGCAGTCCCCGGGACAGGGGATACAATGAGCAGTTCTTC. Protein: CASSPRDRGYNEQFF.

Many counts were recorded for this clonotype. V and J are TRBV21-1 and TRBJ2-7. TRBV21-1 is flagged as a pseudogene. CDR3 length equals 13 residues. The CDR3 spells CASSKAPTYEQYF. DNA of the CDR3: TGTGCCAGCAGCAAAGCGCCTACTTACGAGCAGTACTTC.

This clonotype appeared many times. The chain joins TRBV27 to TRBJ2-1; 13 positions match TRBD2. Losses at the gene ends were 6 bases for V and 1 base for J; bases not matched to a gene: 9. This CDR3 has 18 amino acids. Germline V gene lookup returns CDR1 MNHEY and CDR2 SMNVEV (reference sequence). CDR3 amino acids: CASRRTSGSFESYNEQFF. The CDR3 DNA is TGTGCCAGCAGGCGGACTAGCGGGAGCTTCGAGTCCTACAATGAGCAGTTCTTC.

V and J are TRBV5-1 and TRBJ1-6; D is unresolved. The V end was cut by 0 bases, the J end by 3 bases, with 13 bases between. CDR1 and CDR2 from the germline V gene are SGHRS and YFSETQ. The CDR3 extends over 17 amino acids. For the CDR3, the DNA is TGCGCCAGCAGCTTGGAAGCGAGATTTTACTATAATTCACCCCTCCACTTT. Its protein product is CASSLEARFYYNSPLHF.

By share of the sample, this clonotype is medium-sized (0.01 to 0.1%). V usage is TRBV12-3 or TRBV12-4 and J usage is TRBJ2-3; D gene unclear. Trimming removed 1 base at V and 1 base at J, with 6 bases between. CDR3 length equals 14 residues. Here the CDR3 DNA reads TGTGCCAGCAGTTTAGTTGTGGGCACAGATACGCAGTATTTT. Its translation is CASSLVVGTDTQYF.

This clonotype occurred many times. This rearrangement joins TRBV30 to TRBJ2-2, with 7 bases fitting TRBD1. The CDR3 contains 15 residues. Per germline, CDR1 GTSNPN and CDR2 SVGIG (reference sequence). V was pared by 1 base and J by 0 bases, with 2 bases of the junction left unmatched. CDR3 amino acids: CAWSAQGANTGELFF. Written as DNA, the CDR3 is TGTGCCTGGAGTGCGCAGGGGGCGAACACCGGGGAGCTGTTTTTT.

In its sample, this clonotype was seen many times. CDR3 residues: CAISVQGAGANVLTF. The CDR3 region has the DNA TGTGCCATCAGTGTTCAGGGGGCTGGGGCCAACGTCCTGACTTTC. V usage is TRBV10-3 and J usage is TRBJ2-6; the match to TRBD1 covers 7 bases. This CDR3 comprises 15 residues. Unmatched junction bases numbered 2, after V lost 4 bases and J lost 2 bases. Germline CDR1 ENHRY, CDR2 SYGVKD.

There are many counts of this clonotype. V is TRBV10-3 and J is TRBJ2-2; TRBD1 aligns across 7 bases. The CDR3 loop spans 15 amino acids. Germline CDR1 and CDR2: ENHRY and SYGVKD. V lost 6 bases, J lost 6 bases, and 10 bases stayed unmatched. The CDR3 loop is CAISRWDDRAGELFF. CDR3 nucleotide sequence: TGTGCCATCAGCCGATGGGATGACAGGGCCGGGGAGCTGTTTTTT.

This clonotype was observed many times. The chain links TRBV20-1 to TRBJ2-7, with TRBD2 matching over 10 bases. The J segment lost 4 bases and the V segment lost 4 bases, leaving 1 base of the junction unmatched. The germline V gene has CDR1 DFQATT and CDR2 SNEGSKA (reference sequence). The CDR3 sequence is 12 residues long. The DNA for the CDR3 is TGCAGTGCTAATAGCGGGAGGTACGAGCAGTACTTC. Translation: CSANSGRYEQYF.

This chain links TRBV6-5 with TRBJ2-2, with D perhaps TRBD2 (5 bases). Between the trimmed V and J ends, which lost 5 bases and 3 bases, there was a span of 7 bases. Germline CDR1 is MNHEY and CDR2 is SVGAGI. The CDR3 runs 13 residues. The CDR3, as DNA: TGTGCCAGCAGTACGGACTACACCGGGGAGCTGTTTTTT. Translating it yields CASSTDYTGELFF.

The rearrangement links TRBV11-2 to TRBJ2-5; no reliable D call. Germline V lookup: CDR1 SGHAT, CDR2 FQNNGV. The CDR3 spans 13 residues. Trimming removed 5 bases from V and 3 bases from J, with 10 bases in between. CDR3 DNA: TGTGCCAGCAGCCCCAGCCCCGAAGAGACCCAGTACTTC. This sequence encodes CASSPSPEETQYF.

Sample share makes this clonotype medium-sized (0.01 to 0.1%). This chain links TRBV19 with TRBJ1-4, with D maybe TRBD1 (6 bases). The CDR3 is made up of 16 amino acids. The ends were cut back, 6 bases at V and 0 bases at J, with 14 bases in the middle. The germline V gene encodes CDR1 LNHDA and CDR2 SQIVND (reference sequence). For the CDR3, the DNA is TGTGCCAGTAGGTTGGGGAAGGGGGCAACTAATGAAAAACTGTTTTTT. Translated: CASRLGKGATNEKLFF.